Below are 13 T cell receptor beta chains sequenced from a single sample in a study of Graves' ophthalmopathy and Graves' hyperthyroidism. Amplified TCR beta CDR3 regions were obtained using RNA transcripts as template. First-round RT-PCR employed HTBI primers, with a second-round multiplex PCR after it. TCRdb re-analysed the multiplex PCR reads in MiXCR, keeping a single row per CDR3 protein. The table records about 660,000 distinct CDR3 sequences, over 40% of them present only once. Sequencing input: peripheral blood. The receptors were gathered from an adult man with Graves' ophthalmopathy.

The chain employs TRBV4-1 and TRBJ2-7, with D hard to call. V was pared by 2 bases and J by 2 bases, with 10 bases between. This CDR3 has 14 amino acids. Germline V gene sequence: CDR1 MGHRA, CDR2 YSYEKL. The CDR3 loop is CASSQTKGTYEQYF. CDR3 bases: TGCGCCAGCAGCCAAACGAAAGGGACCTACGAGCAGTACTTC.

This clonotype occurred many times. V is TRBV12-3 or TRBV12-4 and J is TRBJ2-2; tentative D call: TRBD2 (5 bases). The V and J ends lost 6 bases and 3 bases respectively, with 8 bases between them. This CDR3 is 13 amino acids long. The CDR3 sequence is CASRELDTGELFF. CDR3 nucleotides: TGTGCCAGCAGGGAACTAGACACCGGGGAGCTGTTTTTT.

The gene calls are TRBV10-3 and TRBJ2-1; D is perhaps TRBD1 (6 bases). V was trimmed by 10 bases and J by 0 bases, leaving 16 bases between them. In germline, CDR1 is ENHRY, CDR2 SYGVKD. The CDR3 spans 15 residues. CDR3 sequence: CASRQQGGSYNEQFF. The CDR3 coding sequence is TGTGCCAGTCGACAACAGGGTGGCTCCTACAATGAGCAGTTCTTC.

Details on this clonotype: At one boundary the junction diverges from the germline segment, which might be a read error. This chain uses TRBV7-2 with TRBJ2-3; possible D gene TRBD1, 6 bases. This CDR3 is 14 amino acids long. Germline V lookup: CDR1 SGHTA, CDR2 FQGNSA. The chain's CDR3 is CASSLDRDTDTQYF. The CDR3 DNA is TGCGCCAGCAGCTTGGACAGAGACACAGATACGCAGTATTTT.

V and J are TRBV10-3 and TRBJ1-1, with 8 bases lining up with TRBD1. J gave up 6 bases and V 6 bases, and 6 bases lay outside the gene matches. The germline V gene has CDR1 ENHRY and CDR2 SYGVKD. This CDR3 has 13 residues. CDR3 DNA sequence: TGTGCCATCAGCCGACAGGGGAGAGCTGAAGCTTTCTTT. The encoded protein is CAISRQGRAEAFF.

This clonotype was counted at least ten times. The V call is TRBV12-3 or TRBV12-4, the J call TRBJ1-2; TRBD1 might be the D (5 bases). Trimming removed 3 bases from V and 0 bases from J, with 11 bases in between. The CDR3 is 15 residues long. The CDR3 protein is CASSLGPQANYGYTF. In nucleotides, the CDR3 is TGTGCCAGCAGTTTGGGACCCCAAGCTAACTATGGCTACACCTTC.

The table lists this clonotype with many counts. The rearrangement uses TRBV20-1 and TRBJ2-7; 8 bases are a match to TRBD2. The V segment lost 2 bases and the J segment 2 bases; nucleotides outside the gene matches: 8. Per the germline V gene, CDR1 is DFQATT and CDR2 is SNEGSKA (reference sequence). This CDR3 region has 15 residues. The CDR3 region has the DNA TGCAGTGCTAGACCGAGCGGGAGTGCGACCTACGAGCAGTACTTC. Protein product: CSARPSGSATYEQYF.

In this sample, this clonotype turned up many times. V is TRBV6-6 and J is TRBJ2-5, with D tentatively TRBD1 or TRBD2 (6 bases each). Per the germline V gene, CDR1 is MNHNY and CDR2 is SVGAGI (reference sequence). The CDR3 extends over 15 amino acids. Trimming removed 6 bases from V and 3 bases from J, with 17 bases in between. CDR3 sequence (DNA): TGTGCCAGCAGGCCGAGGGGGGCTAGCAAAGAGACCCAGTACTTC. It translates to CASRPRGASKETQYF.

The sample holds many counts of this clonotype. The V call is TRBV7-9, the J call TRBJ2-7; D is perhaps TRBD1 or TRBD2 (5 bases each). The CDR3 runs 14 residues. In germline, CDR1 is SEHNR, CDR2 FQNEAQ (reference sequence). Trimming took 5 bases from V and 6 from J, leaving 17 bases between them. The CDR3 sequence: CASSPRGGFGEQYF. The CDR3 bases are TGTGCCAGCAGCCCGCGTGGGGGATTTGGCGAGCAGTACTTC.

This clonotype was observed a handful of times. CDR3 in amino acids: CAWTPGTANTEAFF. In DNA, the CDR3 is TGTGCCTGGACGCCAGGGACAGCGAACACTGAAGCTTTCTTT. This chain joins TRBV30 and TRBJ1-1; 7 bases are shared with TRBD1. The CDR3 is 14 amino acids. Unmatched junction bases numbered 6, after V lost 4 bases and J lost 1 base. The germline V gene has CDR1 GTSNPN and CDR2 SVGIG (reference sequence).

This clonotype was seen a few times. CDR3 sequence: CASSRGQVNTGELFF. The DNA of the CDR3 is TGTGCCAGCAGCAGGGGGCAGGTTAACACCGGGGAGCTGTTTTTT. This chain uses TRBV5-6 with TRBJ2-2, with 7 bases aligning to TRBD1. The junction had 5 bases not matched to a gene; V was cut back by 4 bases and J by 2 bases. The CDR3 is 15 residues long. Germline V CDR1 and CDR2: SGHDT, YYEEEE.

About this clonotype itself: This may arise from a read error, as a much more abundant clone is one base away. The rearrangement links TRBV10-3 to TRBJ1-6; D call uncertain. In germline, CDR1 is ENHRY, CDR2 SYGVKD. The CDR3 is 12 residues long. V lost 3 bases to trimming and J lost 7 bases, with 4 bases between them. CDR3 nucleotide sequence: TGTGCCATCAGTGAACTCAATTCACCCCTCCACTTT. Translating gives CAISELNSPLHF.

This clonotype was seen at least ten times. The chain joins TRBV2 to TRBJ2-7, with TRBD1 matching over 7 bases. Germline CDR1 and CDR2: SNHLY and FYNNEI. V lost 9 bases, J lost 0 bases, and 2 bases stayed unmatched. There are 12 residues in the CDR3. CDR3 DNA sequence: TGTGCCAGTGGGGACAGCTCCTACGAGCAGTACTTC. Encoded protein: CASGDSSYEQYF.